This T cell receptor (beta chain) was recovered during a study of CD8 T cells in Susac syndrome. The wider study: The Susac syndrome patients were therapy-naive, on corticosteroids, or on intravenous immunoglobulin alone at blood draw.

CDR1 and CDR2 from the germline V gene are MNHEY and SMNVEV (reference sequence). The CDR3 contains 16 residues. Losses at the gene ends were 6 bases for V and 6 bases for J; bases not matched to a gene: 15. With random hexamers, reverse transcription was performed on about 0.5 to 1 ug of RNA. By means of immunoSEQ multiplex PCR, TCR beta CDR3 spanning 54 Vbeta and 13 Jbeta underwent amplification. TCRdb reanalysed the immunoSEQ multiplex PCR reads using MiXCR and keeps one entry per CDR3 protein. Among about 130,000 distinct CDR3 sequences listed, 95% were seen once. Study outcomes and limitations: The study recognized that its TCR sequencing and HLA analysis covered a relatively small number of individuals.

Through negative isolation, CD4+ and CD8+ T cells were obtained, while TEMRA cells were enriched using FACS. Worth noting for this clonotype: The antigen is undetermined.

The genes are TRBV27 and TRBJ2-7; 9 bases match TRBD2. Sequencing was performed on CD8+ T cells from PBMCs. This sequence originates from a human donor with Susac syndrome. CDR3 nucleotides: TGTGCCAGCAGCTCTTATCGGCCTAGCGGGATTAGCGAGCAGTACTTC. It encodes CASSSYRPSGISEQYF.